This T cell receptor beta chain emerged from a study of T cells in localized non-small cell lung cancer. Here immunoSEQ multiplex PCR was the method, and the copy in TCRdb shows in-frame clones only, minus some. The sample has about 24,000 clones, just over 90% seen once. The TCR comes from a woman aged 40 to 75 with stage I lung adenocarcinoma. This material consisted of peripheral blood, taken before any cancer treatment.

CDR3 nucleotides: TGCGCCAGCAGTGACGACAGGGGCCTTACCTACGAGCAGTACTTC. It codes for CASSDDRGLTYEQYF. The rearrangement joins TRBV10-2 to TRBJ2-7; the match to TRBD1 covers 8 bases. The germline CDR1 and CDR2 sequences are WSHSY and SAAADI. J was trimmed by 2 bases and V by 3 bases; bases with no gene match: 6. The CDR3 sequence is 15 residues long.